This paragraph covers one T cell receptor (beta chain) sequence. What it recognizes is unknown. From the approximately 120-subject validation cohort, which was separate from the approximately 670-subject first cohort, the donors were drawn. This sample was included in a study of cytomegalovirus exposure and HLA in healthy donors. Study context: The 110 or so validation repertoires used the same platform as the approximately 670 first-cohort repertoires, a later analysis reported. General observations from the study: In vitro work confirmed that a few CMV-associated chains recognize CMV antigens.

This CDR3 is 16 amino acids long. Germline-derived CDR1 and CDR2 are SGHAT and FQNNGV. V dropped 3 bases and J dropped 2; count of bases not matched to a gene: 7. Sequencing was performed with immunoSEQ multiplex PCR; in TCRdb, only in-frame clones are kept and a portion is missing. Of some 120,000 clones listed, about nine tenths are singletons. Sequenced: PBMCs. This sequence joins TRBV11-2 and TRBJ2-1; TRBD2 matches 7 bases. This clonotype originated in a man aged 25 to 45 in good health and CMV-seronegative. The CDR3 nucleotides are TGTGCCAGCAGCTTGGTCGAGCGGGGAACCTACAATGAGCAGTTCTTC. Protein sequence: CASSLVERGTYNEQFF.